The 13 T cell receptor beta chains given below trace back to one sample, sequenced in a study of cytomegalovirus exposure and HLA in healthy donors. Clones were read by immunoSEQ multiplex PCR, and TCRdb kept only the in-frame ones, dropping some. The sample has roughly 300,000 clones; 86% are singletons. Sequencing input: PBMCs. Source of these receptors: a woman aged 18-29 years in good health and CMV-seronegative.

With respect to this clone: The sample has other DNA sequences that encode this CDR3 too. The chain links TRBV7-8 to TRBJ2-7, with D perhaps TRBD2 (6 bases). The length of the CDR3 is 13 residues. Germline V CDR1 and CDR2: SGHVS, FQNEAQ. V was clipped by 6 bases and J by 2 bases, with 11 bases between them. This CDR3 reads CASSLSGPYEQYF. The CDR3, as DNA: TGTGCCAGCAGTCTTAGCGGACCCTACGAGCAGTACTTC.

V and J are TRBV27 and TRBJ2-7; no clear D gene. Germline CDR1 reads MNHEY; CDR2 reads SMNVEV (reference sequence). V was shortened by 4 bases and J by 1 base, with 11 bases between the two germline ends. The CDR3 covers 14 residues. DNA of the CDR3: TGTGCCAGCAGTTCTAGAAGACGGTCCTACGAGCAGTACTTC. Amino acid sequence: CASSSRRRSYEQYF.

This chain connects TRBV5-1 to TRBJ2-1; the match to TRBD2 covers 12 bases. Germline V gene sequence: CDR1 SGHRS, CDR2 YFSETQ. V trimming: 0 bases; J trimming: 4 bases; junction bases outside the gene matches: 2. There are 16 residues in the CDR3. CDR3 protein: CASSLGTSGIYNEQFF. For the CDR3, the DNA is TGCGCCAGCAGCTTGGGGACTAGCGGGATATACAATGAGCAGTTCTTC.

The V gene is TRBV5-7, the J gene TRBJ2-3, with a possible D match to TRBD1 (5 bases). TRBV5-7 is given ORF status, its function remaining uncertain. The CDR3 spans 12 residues. V lost 5 bases, J lost 5 bases, and 9 bases lay in between. CDR3 nucleotide sequence: TGTGCCAGCAGTACCCAGGGAGATACGCAGTATTTT. Its translation: CASSTQGDTQYF.

The V and J genes are TRBV18 and TRBJ1-1, with D perhaps TRBD1 (6 bases). Between the trimmed V and J ends, which lost 3 bases and 3 bases, there was a span of 11 bases. Germline V gives CDR1 KGHSH, CDR2 LQKENI. The CDR3 is 14 amino acids. The CDR3 is CASSPSGADTEAFF. CDR3 bases: TGTGCCAGCTCACCCTCAGGGGCGGACACTGAAGCTTTCTTT.

As regards this clone: Other DNA variants within this sample encode the same CDR3. The chain links TRBV28 to TRBJ2-7; D unresolved. The CDR3 consists of 12 residues. Germline V gene lookup returns CDR1 MDHEN and CDR2 SYDVKM. Trimming cost V 5 bases and J 1 base, with 6 bases left between them. CDR3: CASSSVSYEQYF. In DNA, the CDR3 is TGTGCCAGCAGTAGCGTTTCCTACGAGCAGTACTTC. The full variable domain, with the rest looked up from reference TRBV28 and TRBJ2-7, is DVKVTQSSRYLVKRTGEKVFLECVQDMDHENMFWYRQDPGLGLRLIYFSYDVKMKEKGDIPEGYSVSREKKERFSLILESASTNQTSMYLCASSSVSYEQYFGPGTRLTVT.

The chain joins TRBV9 to TRBJ1-1; 7 bases line up with TRBD1. Losses at the gene ends were 4 bases for V and 0 bases for J; bases not matched to a gene: 6. The germline gives CDR1 SGDLS, CDR2 YYNGEE. The CDR3 is 15 residues long. The CDR3 DNA follows: TGTGCCAGCAGCCCTCGACAGGGCATGAACACTGAAGCTTTCTTT. As protein: CASSPRQGMNTEAFF.

The chain uses TRBV4-1 and TRBJ1-4, with a tentative D call TRBD1 (6 bases). Germline V gene lookup returns CDR1 MGHRA and CDR2 YSYEKL. The CDR3 spans 14 residues. Trimming left V 6 bases short and J 2 bases short, with 10 bases between. The CDR3 DNA follows: TGCGCCAGCAGTCCACAGGGTACTAATGAAAAACTGTTTTTT. This sequence encodes CASSPQGTNEKLFF.

CDR3 coding DNA: TGCGCCAGCAGCCAAGATACCCCCAGCGGGAGCACCGGGGAGCTGTTTTTT. Translating gives CASSQDTPSGSTGELFF. The gene calls are TRBV4-3 and TRBJ2-2; 8 bases map to TRBD2. The CDR3 consists of 17 residues. Germline-derived CDR1 and CDR2 are LGHNA and YSLEER. V lost 0 bases, J lost 4 bases, and 7 bases stayed unmatched.

V is TRBV10-3 and J is TRBJ2-7; D possibly corresponds to TRBD1 (6 bases). From germline, CDR1 is ENHRY and CDR2 SYGVKD. This CDR3 has 15 residues. V gave up 3 bases and J gave up 0 bases, with 12 bases separating them. The DNA of the CDR3 is TGTGCCATCAGTGACGGGACACAGAGCTCCTACGAGCAGTACTTC. It codes for CAISDGTQSSYEQYF.

The chain links TRBV28 to TRBJ1-1; D not resolved. V was pared by 10 bases and J by 0 bases, with 12 bases between. CDR1 and CDR2 (germline): MDHEN, SYDVKM. This CDR3 contains 13 residues. CDR3 sequence (DNA): TGTGCCACAAGCGGATTGCTGAACACTGAAGCTTTCTTT. Translation: CATSGLLNTEAFF.

This sequence joins TRBV15 and TRBJ2-1; TRBD2 agrees at 10 bases. Germline CDR1 reads LNHNV; CDR2 reads YYDKDF (reference sequence). The CDR3 is 15 amino acids. J lost 4 bases, V lost 4 bases, and 4 bases had no gene match. CDR3 bases: TGTGCCACCAGCACGTCTAGCGGGAGTTACAATGAGCAGTTCTTC. This translates into CATSTSSGSYNEQFF.

V is TRBV27 and J is TRBJ2-7; tentatively, D is TRBD2 (6 bases). Trimming stripped 2 bases from V and 4 bases from J, with 12 bases between. Looked up from germline, CDR1 is MNHEY and CDR2 is SMNVEV (reference sequence). The length of the CDR3 is 14 residues. CDR3 DNA: TGTGCCAGCAGTTTAAATCCGGGAGCTTACGAGCAGTACTTC. Translation: CASSLNPGAYEQYF.